This T cell receptor beta chain was captured by sequencing in a study of shared clonotypes between healthy human individuals. Findings of the study overall: Several donors shared around 5.2% of their naive CD4 clonotypes.

The method was immunoSEQ multiplex PCR; TCRdb's version includes in-frame clones alone and lacks a portion of them. The data hold roughly 2.1 million clones, with about 93% observed a single time. About this clone itself: Its target is not known.

In the naive CD8 group, cells lacked CD45RO and were positively selected for CCR7, so terminally differentiated effector memory CD45RA+ cells were left out. V was pared by 4 bases and J by 6 bases, with 23 bases between. In germline, CDR1 is MNHEY, CDR2 SMNVEV (reference sequence). The CDR3 length is 17 residues. The material sequenced was naive CD8+ T cells from PBMCs. The sequence derives from a man aged 18 to 35 in good health. Some clones in this sample may be carry-over from other donors' samples. J is TRBJ2-3 and V is TRBV27, with D possibly matching TRBD1 (5 bases). The CDR3 here is CASSSISYQGNGDTQYF. As DNA, the CDR3 is TGTGCCAGCAGTTCCATTTCCTACCAGGGAAATGGGGATACGCAGTATTTT.